The clone carrying this T cell receptor beta chain was found a few times. Its antigen is currently unknown. CDR3 length: 14 residues. The V end lost 1 base, the J end lost 0 bases, and 7 bases lay between the germline ends. The germline CDR1 and CDR2 sequences are SGHNT and YENEEA. The data stem from a study of T-cell reconstitution after alpha-beta-depleted transplantation in children. Study-level findings and limits: The authors attributed T-cell counts and diversity one year after transplant mostly to newly produced T cells. Reports say that about two months after transplant, the alpha-beta T cells came out of several hundred graft clones that had expanded.

The TCRbeta library was prepared with unique molecular identifiers. One entry per CDR3 protein results from TCRdb running MiXCR on the PCR reads. The sample has about 210,000 distinct CDR3 sequences; around a sixth are singletons. This receptor was obtained from a male patient aged 2 to 9 who had a stem cell transplant for acute lymphoblastic leukemia, so the T cells may come from the graft donor. The chain has TRBV11-3 and TRBJ2-7; D unresolved. Sequences were derived from PBMCs, mostly from graft donor cells, sampled 360 days after TCRalphabeta/CD19-depleted stem cell transplant. This CDR3 is CASSLGSTSYEQYF. DNA of the CDR3: TGTGCCAGCAGCTTAGGCTCTACCTCCTACGAGCAGTACTTC. The complete variable domain, with remaining parts taken from reference TRBV11-3 and TRBJ2-7, reads EAGVVQSPRYKIIEKKQPVAFWCNPISGHNTLYWYLQNLGQGPELLIRYENEEAVDDSQLPKDRFSAERLKGVDSTLKIQPAELGDSAVYLCASSLGSTSYEQYFGPGTRLTVT.